These 7 T cell receptor beta chains were all obtained from the same sample, sequenced in a study of CD8 T cells in ankylosing spondylitis. MiXCR, applied by TCRdb to the 5' RACE reads, yields one record per CDR3 protein. The data show approximately 300,000 distinct CDR3 sequences, less than 25% seen once. Sequenced material: blood, either unsorted or a sorted T cell fraction (not recorded which). The receptors shown here come from a female donor with ankylosing spondylitis or in good health (not recorded which).

This clonotype occurred a few times. The genes are TRBV7-2 and TRBJ1-1; TRBD1 agrees at 7 bases. In germline, CDR1 is SGHTA, CDR2 FQGNSA. Trimming took 3 bases from V and 2 from J; bases not matched to a gene: 9. This CDR3 is 16 amino acids long. The CDR3 nucleotides read TGTGCCAGCAGCTTTACTCCGACAGGGTTTAACACTGAAGCTTTCTTT. The encoded protein is CASSFTPTGFNTEAFF.

This clonotype was seen only once. This sequence joins TRBV28 and TRBJ2-7; D call uncertain. V was shortened by 5 bases and J by 3 bases, with 2 bases between the two germline ends. The CDR3 totals 10 residues. CDR1 is MDHEN and CDR2 is SYDVKM in the germline V gene. The CDR3 spells CASSIYEQYF. CDR3 bases: TGTGCCAGCAGTATCTACGAGCAGTACTTC.

This clonotype has more than one count but fewer than ten. The chain couples TRBV12-3 or TRBV12-4 to TRBJ1-2; D call uncertain. V was cut by 0 bases and J by 7 bases, with 9 bases left in between. The CDR3 runs 13 residues. The chain's CDR3 is CASSLAGFGGYTF. The CDR3 nucleotides read TGTGCCAGCAGTTTAGCGGGGTTCGGTGGCTACACCTTC.

This clonotype turned up a few times. J is TRBJ2-7 and V is TRBV4-3, with 8 positions matching TRBD1. J lost 5 bases, V lost 3 bases, and 6 bases had no gene match. CDR3 length: 14 amino acids. In germline, CDR1 is LGHNA, CDR2 YSLEER. The DNA for the CDR3 is TGCGCCAGCAGCCACTTGGCAGGGGGCCACGAGCAGTACTTC. It translates to CASSHLAGGHEQYF.

With respect to this clonotype: The junction does not match germline at one end; this may be a read error. V gene TRBV20-1 combines with J gene TRBJ2-5, with D uncertain. The CDR3 is made up of 13 amino acids. Germline lookup yields CDR1 DFQATT and CDR2 SNEGSKA (reference sequence). CDR3 amino acids: CSARGLLHETQYF. In DNA, the CDR3 is TGCAGTGCGAGAGGCCTACTCCACGAGACCCAGTACTTC.

The chain is built from TRBV19 and TRBJ2-5; D unclear. Germline-derived CDR1 and CDR2 are LNHDA and SQIVND (reference sequence). Trimming left V 4 bases short and J 7 bases short, with 19 bases between. The CDR3 totals 15 residues. This CDR3 reads CASSNERVTAGTQYF. CDR3 DNA: TGTGCCAGTAGTAATGAAAGGGTCACCGCAGGGACCCAGTACTTC.

This clonotype was recorded a few times. CDR3 in DNA: TGCGCCAGCAGCCAAGAAGGGGCAGAGACCCAGTACTTC. Protein: CASSQEGAETQYF. The chain employs TRBV4-3 and TRBJ2-5, with a possible D match to TRBD1 (5 bases). Germline assignment: CDR1 LGHNA and CDR2 YSLEER. V shed 0 bases and J shed 4 bases, with 6 bases lying between them. The CDR3 sequence is 13 residues long.